Shown below are 30 T cell receptor beta chains from a single sample sequenced in a study of Graves' ophthalmopathy and Graves' hyperthyroidism. RNA served as the template for amplifying TCR beta CDR3 regions. Following a first-round RT-PCR that used HTBI primers, a second-round multiplex PCR was carried out. TCRdb fed the multiplex PCR reads into MiXCR, producing one record per CDR3 protein. The sample carries some 390,000 distinct CDR3 sequences, around 17% recorded once. Sequencing was performed on peripheral blood. Receptors were obtained from a woman aged 18-29 years with Graves' ophthalmopathy.

This clonotype was recorded many times. An end of the junction does not agree with germline; a read error may underlie this. This sequence joins TRBV15 and TRBJ1-3; unclear D gene. Germline V CDR1 and CDR2: LNHNV, YYDKDF (reference sequence). This CDR3 has 14 amino acids. The CDR3 DNA is TGTGCCACCAGGAGAGTGATCTCTGGAAACACCATATATTTT. As protein: CATRRVISGNTIYF.

This clonotype appeared many times. V is TRBV6-2 or TRBV6-3 and J is TRBJ2-2, with 8 bases that match TRBD1. The CDR3 covers 16 residues. J was trimmed by 5 bases and V by 3 bases; bases with no gene match: 8. CDR1 is MNHEY, CDR2 SVGEGT, per germline. CDR3 residues: CASSYPRTGRTGELFF. CDR3 coding DNA: TGTGCCAGCAGTTATCCCCGGACAGGGAGGACCGGGGAGCTGTTTTTT.

This clonotype was seen at least ten times. This chain links TRBV12-3 or TRBV12-4 with TRBJ1-5; TRBD1 aligns across 10 bases. The V and J ends lost 4 bases and 6 bases, in that order; junction bases with no gene match: 0. This CDR3 region has 13 residues. CDR3 sequence (DNA): TGTGCCAGCAGTTGGGACAGGGGTCAGCCCCAGCATTTT. Its translation: CASSWDRGQPQHF.

This clonotype has ten or more counts. This rearrangement joins TRBV11-2 to TRBJ1-6, with TRBD1 matching over 8 bases. Germline V CDR1 and CDR2: SGHAT, FQNNGV. V was pared by 4 bases and J by 8 bases, with 7 bases of the junction left unmatched. This CDR3 is built from 15 residues. The CDR3 DNA sequence: TGTGCCAGCAGCTCGATGACAGGGGTGGATTCACCCCTCCACTTT. Protein sequence: CASSSMTGVDSPLHF.

There are many counts of this clonotype. The chain recombines TRBV20-1 with TRBJ2-5; D is uncertain. Germline lookup yields CDR1 DFQATT and CDR2 SNEGSKA (reference sequence). The CDR3 is 15 residues long. V was pared by 3 bases and J by 0 bases, with 14 bases between. The CDR3 here is CSARISEADQETQYF. The DNA for the CDR3 is TGCAGTGCTAGGATCTCGGAAGCAGACCAAGAGACCCAGTACTTC.

This clonotype was counted ten times or more. The rearrangement links TRBV11-2 to TRBJ2-7, with TRBD2 matching over 10 bases. Losses at the gene ends were 4 bases for V and 6 bases for J; bases not matched to a gene: 12. The CDR3 runs 16 residues. Germline V lookup: CDR1 SGHAT, CDR2 FQNNGV. CDR3 bases: TGTGCCAGCAGCTCTCCCCGTAGCGGGGGGTCGCCCGAGCAGTACTTC. Encoded protein: CASSSPRSGGSPEQYF. Based on the CDR3 plus reference TRBV11-2 and TRBJ2-7, the full variable domain is EAGVAQSPRYKIIEKRQSVAFWCNPISGHATLYWYQQILGQGPKLLIQFQNNGVVDDSQLPKDRFSAERLKGVDSTLKIQPAKLEDSAVYLCASSSPRSGGSPEQYFGPGTRLTVT.

Ten or more counts support this clonotype. This chain links TRBV2 with TRBJ1-1; D remains unclear. This CDR3 is 12 amino acids long. Trimming left V 7 bases short and J 0 bases short, with 6 bases between. Germline CDR1 is SNHLY and CDR2 is FYNNEI. CDR3 in amino acids: CASTIMNTEAFF. The DNA of the CDR3 is TGTGCCAGCACTATAATGAACACTGAAGCTTTCTTT.

The chain combines TRBV6-1 with TRBJ2-7, with D unresolved. CDR1 and CDR2 (germline): MNHNS, SASEGT. V was shortened by 0 bases and J by 6 bases, with 9 bases between the two germline ends. The CDR3 is 13 residues long. CDR3 in DNA: TGTGCCAGCAGTGAAGCGCTTCGGGCCGAGCAGTACTTC. This sequence encodes CASSEALRAEQYF.

The table lists this clonotype with many counts. This chain joins TRBV6-5 and TRBJ2-5; D is unresolved. The CDR3 covers 13 residues. Germline assignment: CDR1 MNHEY and CDR2 SVGAGI. V was trimmed by 0 bases and J by 2 bases, leaving 4 bases between them. DNA for the CDR3: TGTGCCAGCAGTTACTCGAGGCAAGAGACCCAGTACTTC. Its translation is CASSYSRQETQYF.

Details on this clonotype: Just one base apart from a much larger clone, this may be a read error. The V gene is TRBV19, the J gene TRBJ2-7; TRBD2 matches 7 bases. The CDR3 loop spans 17 amino acids. The germline CDR1 and CDR2 sequences are LNHDA and SQIVND (reference sequence). Trimming at V came to 1 base and at J to 3 bases, leaving 12 bases not matched to a gene. CDR3 sequence: CASSIGPVRGSGYEQYF. DNA of the CDR3: TGTGCCAGTAGTATAGGTCCAGTTCGCGGGAGTGGCTACGAGCAGTACTTC.

This clonotype was seen a few times. The V and J genes are TRBV6-5 and TRBJ2-5, with 11 bases lining up with TRBD2. V lost 3 bases and J lost 1; bases outside the gene matches: 7. The CDR3 consists of 17 residues. CDR1 and CDR2 (germline): MNHEY, SVGAGI. The CDR3 protein is CASSYRTSGSLQETQYF. CDR3 nucleotides: TGTGCCAGCAGTTATCGAACTAGCGGGAGTCTCCAAGAGACCCAGTACTTC.

The gene calls are TRBV10-3 and TRBJ2-7; D uncertain. Germline V gene lookup returns CDR1 ENHRY and CDR2 SYGVKD. V lost 0 bases to trimming and J lost 6 bases, with 3 bases between them. The CDR3 contains 11 residues. CDR3: CAISESGEQYF. In nucleotides, the CDR3 is TGTGCCATCAGTGAGTCGGGCGAGCAGTACTTC.

This clonotype showed up many times. The chain employs TRBV7-9 and TRBJ1-5, with 8 bases aligning to TRBD1. This CDR3 region has 15 residues. Germline CDR1 and CDR2: SEHNR and FQNEAQ (reference sequence). Unmatched junction bases numbered 0, after V lost 0 bases and J lost 2 bases. CDR3 DNA sequence: TGTGCCAGCAGCTTAGCGGACAGGGGCAATCAGCCCCAGCATTTT. Its protein is CASSLADRGNQPQHF.

This clonotype was counted at least ten times. The rearrangement uses TRBV11-2 and TRBJ1-5, with D uncertain. V was trimmed by 2 bases and J by 3 bases, leaving 8 bases between them. The CDR3 totals 14 residues. From germline, CDR1 is SGHAT and CDR2 FQNNGV. The chain's CDR3 is CASSLTAANQPQHF. For the CDR3, the DNA is TGTGCCAGCAGCTTAACGGCCGCCAATCAGCCCCAGCATTTT.

This clonotype was detected many times. The chain couples TRBV7-6 to TRBJ1-5, with unresolved D. Germline CDR1 is SGHVS and CDR2 is FNYEAQ. The CDR3 length is 13 residues. V was clipped by 8 bases and J by 7 bases, with 15 bases between them. The CDR3 DNA reads as TGTGCCAGCGGGTCGGGTGGAGGGCAGCCCCAGCATTTT. The encoded protein is CASGSGGGQPQHF.

This chain links TRBV20-1 with TRBJ2-5; TRBD1 matches at 7 bases. Trimming cost V 6 bases and J 5 bases; bases outside gene matches: 9. Per germline, CDR1 DFQATT and CDR2 SNEGSKA (reference sequence). The CDR3 runs to 13 residues. Here the CDR3 reads CSAKTQGRETQYF. As DNA, the CDR3 is TGCAGTGCAAAAACACAGGGGCGGGAGACCCAGTACTTC.

The sample holds many counts of this clonotype. The chain couples TRBV27 to TRBJ2-7; 11 bases fit TRBD2. The J segment lost 3 bases and the V segment lost 8 bases, leaving 6 bases of the junction unmatched. The CDR3 has 14 residues. CDR1 and CDR2 from the germline V gene are MNHEY and SMNVEV (reference sequence). The CDR3 sequence: CASGGLAGRYEQYF. CDR3 coding DNA: TGTGCCAGCGGTGGACTAGCGGGCCGCTACGAGCAGTACTTC.

At least ten counts were recorded for this clonotype. V usage is TRBV2 and J usage is TRBJ1-3; D unresolved. V was trimmed by 11 bases and J by 0 bases, leaving 5 bases between them. The CDR3 length is 11 residues. Germline V gene lookup returns CDR1 SNHLY and CDR2 FYNNEI. The CDR3, as DNA: TGTGCCCGCGGCTCTGGAAACACCATATATTTT. It translates to CARGSGNTIYF.

This clonotype was recorded at least ten times. The rearrangement uses TRBV7-2 and TRBJ2-7; a weak D match, TRBD2 (7 bases). The CDR3 is 15 residues long. CDR1 and CDR2 from the germline V gene are SGHTA and FQGNSA. Trimming shortened V by 1 base and J by 3 bases, and 13 bases separated the two germline ends. CDR3 loop: CASSLGGGGNYEQYF. As DNA, the CDR3 is TGTGCCAGCAGCTTAGGGGGAGGGGGGAACTACGAGCAGTACTTC.

In its sample, this clonotype was seen many times. This chain uses TRBV11-2 with TRBJ1-5, with TRBD1 matching 7 bases. CDR3 length: 16 residues. Germline-derived CDR1 and CDR2 are SGHAT and FQNNGV. V dropped 5 bases and J dropped 2; count of bases not matched to a gene: 9. The CDR3 loop is CASSVNRGSGNQPQHF. The CDR3 DNA is TGTGCCAGCAGCGTCAACAGGGGTAGTGGCAATCAGCCCCAGCATTTT.

This clonotype was seen ten or more times. V is TRBV11-2 and J is TRBJ2-2; D remains unclear. CDR1 is SGHAT and CDR2 is FQNNGV in the germline V gene. V lost 4 bases, J lost 1 base, and 10 bases lay in between. The length of the CDR3 is 15 residues. The CDR3 nucleotides read TGTGCCAGCAGCTCTACTTGGATGAACACCGGGGAGCTGTTTTTT. Protein sequence: CASSSTWMNTGELFF.

The chain is built from TRBV2 and TRBJ1-2; a possible D gene is TRBD1 (5 bases). Germline lookup yields CDR1 SNHLY and CDR2 FYNNEI. CDR3 size: 12 residues. Trimming took 11 bases from V and 7 from J, leaving 17 bases between them. Written as DNA, the CDR3 is TGTGCCGACGGGACTCCCGGGAGTGGCTACACCTTC. Translating it yields CADGTPGSGYTF.

Ten or more counts support this clonotype. The V and J genes are TRBV6-2 or TRBV6-3 and TRBJ1-1; unclear D gene. The CDR3 runs 13 residues. Between the trimmed V and J ends, which lost 0 bases and 11 bases, there was a span of 13 bases. CDR1 is MNHEY and CDR2 is SVGEGT in the germline V gene. CDR3: CASSYSFGVNAFF. CDR3 in DNA: TGTGCCAGCAGTTACTCGTTCGGGGTCAATGCTTTCTTT.

This clonotype was seen many times. This chain connects TRBV5-5 to TRBJ2-7; TRBD2 is a possible D gene (6 bases). The V end was cut by 0 bases, the J end by 5 bases, with 9 bases between. The CDR3 extends over 13 amino acids. Looked up from germline, CDR1 is SGHKS and CDR2 is YYEKEE (reference sequence). CDR3 region: CASSLGEDNEQYF. For the CDR3, the DNA is TGTGCCAGCAGCTTGGGGGAGGACAACGAGCAGTACTTC.

This clonotype was detected many times. This chain connects TRBV6-5 to TRBJ2-7; 10 nucleotides match TRBD1. Germline V gene lookup returns CDR1 MNHEY and CDR2 SVGAGI. The CDR3 is made up of 13 amino acids. V lost 6 bases, J lost 6 bases, and 5 bases stayed unmatched. The CDR3 nucleotides read TGTGCCAGCAGATCCGGGACAGGGGTCGAGCAGTACTTC. This translates into CASRSGTGVEQYF.

This clonotype was observed many times. The V gene is TRBV11-2, the J gene TRBJ2-6; 8 nucleotides agree with TRBD1. The J segment lost 0 bases and the V segment lost 1 base, leaving 5 bases of the junction unmatched. CDR1 is SGHAT, CDR2 FQNNGV, per germline. The CDR3 runs to 18 residues. CDR3 in DNA: TGTGCCAGCAGCTTAGGGGGACAGGTCCTCTCTGGGGCCAACGTCCTGACTTTC. This sequence encodes CASSLGGQVLSGANVLTF.

The sample holds many counts of this clonotype. CDR3 sequence: CSVEAAFF. CDR3 in DNA: TGCAGCGTTGAAGCAGCTTTCTTT. This chain connects TRBV29-1 to TRBJ1-1; D is undetermined. Germline loops: CDR1 SQVTM, CDR2 ANQGSEA. V gave up 1 base and J gave up 10 bases, with 1 base separating them. This CDR3 spans 8 amino acids.

This clonotype was recorded at least ten times. The V gene is TRBV6-1, the J gene TRBJ1-2; D uncertain. The CDR3 covers 16 residues. Germline V CDR1 and CDR2: MNHNS, SASEGT. Trimming removed 8 bases from V and 2 bases from J, with 21 bases in between. This chain's CDR3 is CASSLLAQSRNYGYTF. The DNA for the CDR3 is TGTGCCAGCTCCTTATTGGCCCAGAGTAGAAACTATGGCTACACCTTC.

This clonotype was counted ten times or more. The gene calls are TRBV24-1 and TRBJ1-2; 9 bases are shared with TRBD1. J gave up 5 bases and V 3 bases, and 6 bases lay outside the gene matches. CDR3 size: 15 residues. Germline values: CDR1 KGHDR, CDR2 SFDVKD. The CDR3, as DNA: TGTGCCACCAGTGATGCGACAGGGGGAAAGTATGGCTACACCTTC. Its protein product is CATSDATGGKYGYTF.

There are many counts of this clonotype. The chain has TRBV3-1 and TRBJ2-5; D unclear. This CDR3 contains 13 residues. Trimming shortened V by 0 bases and J by 2 bases, and 4 bases separated the two germline ends. The germline CDR1 and CDR2 sequences are LGHDT and YNNKEL (reference sequence). CDR3 region: CASSQDRQETQYF. DNA for the CDR3: TGTGCCAGCAGCCAAGATCGTCAAGAGACCCAGTACTTC.